This T cell receptor (beta chain) was profiled in a study of CD8+ T cells in alopecia areata. Reverse transcribed after extraction, RNA yielded cDNA as the sequencing template. Clones were sequenced by immunoSEQ multiplex PCR, and TCRdb holds only the in-frame ones, with some missing. The sample yields more than 95,000 clones, around 60% seen once. As to treatment: oral pan-JAK inhibitor, 5-10 mg twice daily. From germline, CDR1 is MNHEY and CDR2 SMNVEV (reference sequence). This CDR3 is built from 14 residues. Trimming removed 5 bases from V and 4 bases from J; junction bases left unmatched: 8. The V gene is TRBV27, the J gene TRBJ2-7, with 7 positions matching TRBD2. The specimen was CD4+ T cells sorted from blood, collected at week 4, from a patient treated with tofacitinib. The sequence came from a human donor with alopecia areata. The CDR3 nucleotides read TGTGCCAGCAGTCGCTCTGGCGGGGGTTACGAGCAGTACTTC. Translated: CASSRSGGGYEQYF.